Shown below are 28 T cell receptor beta chains from a single sample sequenced in a study of blood T cells in healthy people across ages. For the second PCR, which ran for roughly 6 to 12 cycles, a sample-barcoded 5' primer and a J-beta primer mix were used. Each CDR3 protein gets one entry after TCRdb re-called the 5' RACE reads with MiXCR. The sample contains about 970,000 distinct CDR3 sequences, 51% of which appear only once. What was sequenced was blood. These receptors all come from a woman in her sixties in good health.

This clonotype came up once. This chain joins TRBV30 and TRBJ2-5, with 7 nucleotides matching TRBD2. Germline-derived CDR1 and CDR2 are GTSNPN and SVGIG (reference sequence). V gave up 0 bases and J gave up 2 bases; unmatched junction bases: 6. This CDR3 comprises 15 residues. CDR3 DNA: TGTGCCTGGAGTGTGGGAGGGCTGGTTCAAGAGACCCAGTACTTC. The encoded protein is CAWSVGGLVQETQYF.

The genes are TRBV11-1 and TRBJ2-5, with 13 bases fitting TRBD2. This CDR3 comprises 13 residues. Germline CDR1 is SGHAT and CDR2 is FQDESV (reference sequence). J gave up 11 bases and V 6 bases, and 6 bases lay outside the gene matches. CDR3 sequence reads: CASRWTSGGEQYF. CDR3 DNA: TGTGCCAGCAGATGGACTAGCGGGGGAGAGCAGTACTTC.

The rearrangement links TRBV12-3 or TRBV12-4 to TRBJ2-5, with D unclear. The end of the DNA aligns better with TRBJ2-7, so the J call may be wrong. The CDR3 runs 12 residues. Here the CDR3 DNA reads TGTGCCAGCACCCTGGACCTCTCCGAGCAGTACTTC. It translates to CASTLDLSEQYF.

This clonotype was detected a few times. In DNA, the CDR3 is TGTGCCAGCAGCTTAGCGGGGACTACCACGGGGGAGCAGTACTTC. Translated: CASSLAGTTTGEQYF. The gene calls are TRBV7-2 and TRBJ2-7; TRBD2 agrees at 7 bases. V shed 0 bases and J 7 bases; nucleotides not matched to a gene: 9. The CDR3 has 15 residues. Looked up from germline, CDR1 is SGHTA and CDR2 is FQGNSA. Together with reference TRBV7-2 and TRBJ2-7, the CDR3 gives the full variable domain: GAGVSQSPSNKVTEKGKDVELRCDPISGHTALYWYRQSLGQGLEFLIYFQGNSAPDKSGLPSDRFSAERTGGSVSTLTIQRTQQEDSAVYLCASSLAGTTTGEQYFGPGTRLTVT.

The gene calls are TRBV20-1 and TRBJ2-1, with 10 positions matching TRBD2. Losses at the gene ends were 5 bases for V and 7 bases for J; bases not matched to a gene: 11. This CDR3 has 15 amino acids. Germline V gene data show CDR1 as DFQATT and CDR2 as SNEGSKA (reference sequence). CDR3 sequence: CSAPEASGRLNEQFF. Here the CDR3 DNA reads TGCAGTGCTCCCGAGGCTAGCGGGAGATTAAATGAGCAGTTCTTC.

A word on this clonotype: One base away lies a much larger clone, so this may be a sequencing read error. The chain joins TRBV20-1 to TRBJ2-7; 9 nucleotides agree with TRBD2. V lost 6 bases, J lost 6 bases, and 18 bases stayed unmatched. This CDR3 is 16 amino acids long. CDR1 and CDR2 (germline): DFQATT, SNEGSKA (reference sequence). The CDR3: CSAKGRFSGSGREQYF. The CDR3 region has the DNA TGCAGTGCGAAGGGACGGTTTAGCGGGAGCGGTCGCGAGCAGTACTTC.

This chain connects TRBV20-1 to TRBJ2-7; D perhaps matches TRBD2 (6 bases). V was trimmed by 0 bases and J by 0 bases, leaving 18 bases between them. Germline CDR1 reads DFQATT; CDR2 reads SNEGSKA (reference sequence). The CDR3 consists of 17 residues. The CDR3: CSARDPRAGQSSYEQYF. CDR3 DNA sequence: TGCAGTGCTAGAGACCCGAGGGCGGGGCAAAGCTCCTACGAGCAGTACTTC.

The CDR3 is CSVEAGGTPDTQYF. CDR3 nucleotide sequence: TGCAGCGTTGAGGCGGGAGGGACTCCAGATACGCAGTATTTT. The genes are TRBV29-1 and TRBJ2-3, with 9 nucleotides matching TRBD2. The V segment lost 3 bases and the J segment 4 bases; nucleotides outside the gene matches: 5. Germline loops: CDR1 SQVTM, CDR2 ANQGSEA. This CDR3 spans 14 amino acids.

In DNA, the CDR3 is TGTGCCAGCAGCTCGAGACAGACCTATGGCTACACCTTC. Its protein product is CASSSRQTYGYTF. The V and J genes are TRBV7-9 and TRBJ1-2, with D perhaps matching TRBD1 (5 bases). The CDR3 is 13 amino acids. The V gene's germline CDR1 is SEHNR and CDR2 FQNEAQ (reference sequence). Trimming stripped 4 bases from V and 4 bases from J, with 10 bases between.

This clonotype was counted only a few times. The V and J genes are TRBV7-2 and TRBJ1-2; D is undetermined. CDR3 length: 13 residues. The V gene's germline CDR1 is SGHTA and CDR2 FQGNSA. Trimming removed 5 bases at V and 4 bases at J, with 11 bases between. CDR3 in amino acids: CASSPIRSYGYTF. The CDR3 DNA follows: TGTGCCAGCAGCCCCATACGGAGCTATGGCTACACCTTC.

With respect to this clonotype: The junction shows a germline mismatch at one end, possibly a read error. The CDR3 region is CANSPPETDTQYF. The CDR3 DNA follows: TGTGCCAACTCACCACCAGAGACAGATACGCAGTATTTT. The chain couples TRBV18 to TRBJ2-3; the D is unclear. The CDR3 contains 13 residues. Germline-derived CDR1 and CDR2 are KGHSH and LQKENI. Full variable domain (missing parts from reference TRBV18 and TRBJ2-3): NAGVMQNPRHLVRRRGQEARLRCSPMKGHSHVYWYRQLPEEGLKFMVYLQKENIIDESGMPKERFSAEFPKEGPSILRIQQVVRGDSAAYFCANSPPETDTQYFGPGTRLTVL.

This clonotype was observed a handful of times. CDR3 sequence reads: CSVGGSIGQFF. The CDR3 region has the DNA TGCAGCGTTGGGGGAAGTATTGGGCAGTTCTTC. The chain employs TRBV29-1 and TRBJ2-1; D unresolved. This CDR3 has 11 residues. Germline V gene data show CDR1 as SQVTM and CDR2 as ANQGSEA. V was clipped by 4 bases and J by 12 bases, with 13 bases between them.

The chain uses TRBV29-1 and TRBJ2-1; TRBD2 matches at 9 bases. The CDR3 loop spans 14 amino acids. Trimming at V came to 6 bases and at J to 9 bases, leaving 12 bases not matched to a gene. Germline CDR1 reads SQVTM; CDR2 reads ANQGSEA. The CDR3 DNA reads TGCAGCGTCGAAACCGGGACTAGCAGGTTTGAGCAGTTCTTC. It yields the protein CSVETGTSRFEQFF.

A remark on this clonotype: This may come from a read error, since a much larger clone is one base off. The chain has TRBV20-1 and TRBJ2-3; maybe TRBD2 (6 bases). V lost 3 bases, J lost 1 base, and 11 bases lay in between. Germline lookup yields CDR1 DFQATT and CDR2 SNEGSKA (reference sequence). This CDR3 comprises 14 residues. The CDR3 protein is CSASLAEGTDTQYF. The CDR3 nucleotides are TGCAGTGCTAGTTTAGCGGAAGGCACAGATACGCAGTATTTT.

V is TRBV4-1 and J is TRBJ2-6; D unclear. V was clipped by 0 bases and J by 0 bases, with 9 bases between them. CDR1 is MGHRA and CDR2 is YSYEKL in the germline V gene. The CDR3 runs to 17 residues. The CDR3 here is CASSQDVPGSGANVLTF. The CDR3, as DNA: TGCGCCAGCAGCCAAGACGTCCCCGGCTCTGGGGCCAACGTCCTGACTTTC.

The rearrangement uses TRBV6-2 or TRBV6-3 and TRBJ2-5; D assignment may be TRBD1 or TRBD2 (5 bases each). The CDR3 loop spans 14 amino acids. Germline V gene sequence: CDR1 MNHEY, CDR2 SVGEGT. The germline V and J ends were trimmed by 5 bases and 1 base, with 11 bases remaining between them. The DNA of the CDR3 is TGTGCCAGCAGTGGGGACGTGGGCCAAGAGACCCAGTACTTC. Translation gives CASSGDVGQETQYF.

Remarks on this clonotype: One junction end does not reproduce the germline sequence, and a read error may be involved. The rearrangement uses TRBV5-1 and TRBJ2-1, with a weak D call TRBD1 (6 bases). Germline lookup yields CDR1 SGHRS and CDR2 YFSETQ. CDR3 length: 14 residues. The CDR3 loop reads CASSPGQSYNGQFF. For the CDR3, the DNA is TGCGCCAGCAGCCCTGGACAGTCCTACAATGGGCAGTTCTTC.

This clonotype was seen more than once but under ten times. V usage is TRBV2 and J usage is TRBJ2-3; D is perhaps TRBD2 (6 bases). The CDR3 runs to 13 residues. V gave up 11 bases and J gave up 6 bases, with 18 bases separating them. Germline CDR1 SNHLY, CDR2 FYNNEI. The chain's CDR3 is CAGTLAPRDTQYF. The CDR3 nucleotides are TGTGCCGGCACTCTAGCGCCCCGGGATACGCAGTATTTT. The entire variable domain, with the rest obtained from reference TRBV2 and TRBJ2-3, is as follows: EPEVTQTPSHQVTQMGQEVILRCVPISNHLYFYWYRQILGQKVEFLVSFYNNEISEKSEIFDDQFSVERPDGSNFTLKIRSTKLEDSAMYFCAGTLAPRDTQYFGPGTRLTVL.

J is TRBJ2-4 and V is TRBV28; D is possibly TRBD1 (6 bases). Germline lookup yields CDR1 MDHEN and CDR2 SYDVKM. V was shortened by 8 bases and J by 13 bases, with 24 bases between the two germline ends. The CDR3 has 14 amino acids. CDR3 coding DNA: TGTGCCAGCTACTCGACAGGAGACCCAGAGGAGCAGTACTTC. Its translation is CASYSTGDPEEQYF.

V and J are TRBV20-1 and TRBJ2-5; 7 nucleotides match TRBD2. The J call may be mistaken, given a closer DNA end match to TRBJ2-7. The CDR3 contains 14 residues. Germline V lookup: CDR1 DFQATT, CDR2 SNEGSKA (reference sequence). CDR3 region: CSAPRGGARYEQYF. CDR3 sequence (DNA): TGCAGTGCTCCTCGGGGAGGGGCTCGGTACGAGCAGTACTTC.

The rearrangement joins TRBV7-3 to TRBJ1-4; no firm D call. Germline values: CDR1 SGHTA, CDR2 FQGTGA. Deletions cut 2 bases from V and 8 bases from J, with 9 bases between. This CDR3 is built from 13 residues. The chain's CDR3 is CASSLSGREKLFF. The CDR3 coding sequence is TGTGCCAGCAGCTTATCAGGCAGAGAAAAACTGTTTTTT. The full variable domain, its missing parts supplied by reference TRBV7-3 and TRBJ1-4, is GAGVSQTPSNKVTEKGKYVELRCDPISGHTALYWYRQSLGQGPEFLIYFQGTGAADDSGLPNDRFFAVRPEGSVSTLKIQRTERGDSAVYLCASSLSGREKLFFGSGTQLSVL.

The V gene is TRBV18, the J gene TRBJ2-3; a possible D gene is TRBD2 (7 bases). The CDR3 totals 18 residues. Germline V gene lookup returns CDR1 KGHSH and CDR2 LQKENI. V was cut by 4 bases and J by 10 bases, with 30 bases left in between. The CDR3 bases are TGTGCCAGCTCACTAATGGTCGTCGGGACATATTTCAGCGGGGCGCAGTATTTT. Translating gives CASSLMVVGTYFSGAQYF.

The chain joins TRBV12-3 or TRBV12-4 to TRBJ1-1; unclear D gene. Trimming took off 3 bases at V and 1 base at J, with 6 bases between the two ends. The CDR3 length is 13 residues. The CDR3 region has the DNA TGTGCCAGCAGTTTGTATAAGAACACTGAAGCTTTCTTT. This gives the protein CASSLYKNTEAFF.

This clonotype was seen once. The chain combines TRBV12-3 or TRBV12-4 with TRBJ2-7, with TRBD2 matching 11 bases. Unmatched junction bases numbered 14, after V lost 5 bases and J lost 2 bases. CDR3 length: 18 amino acids. Here the CDR3 DNA reads TGTGCCAGCAGTAACCCAGGCCGGACTAGCGGGTCCCCCTACGAGCAGTACTTC. This encodes CASSNPGRTSGSPYEQYF.

The chain recombines TRBV10-3 with TRBJ2-1; TRBD2 agrees at 8 bases. Germline lookup yields CDR1 ENHRY and CDR2 SYGVKD. The V and J ends lost 6 bases and 13 bases, in that order; junction bases with no gene match: 11. There are 13 residues in the CDR3. The CDR3 DNA reads as TGTGCCATCAGGAGGACTAGCCAAGAGACCCAGTTCTTC. It codes for CAIRRTSQETQFF.

V and J are TRBV7-2 and TRBJ2-7, with D hard to call. Looked up from germline, CDR1 is SGHTA and CDR2 is FQGNSA. The CDR3 is 16 amino acids. Trimming pared 5 bases from V and 0 bases from J, leaving 17 bases between. The CDR3 DNA reads TGTGCCAGCAGCCTAGTCGGCGAGGCAAGCTCCTACGAGCAGTACTTC. Protein sequence: CASSLVGEASSYEQYF.

The chain uses TRBV20-1 and TRBJ2-1, with D tentatively TRBD2 (6 bases). The CDR3 is 14 residues long. V was pared by 2 bases and J by 3 bases, with 11 bases between. The germline V gene encodes CDR1 DFQATT and CDR2 SNEGSKA (reference sequence). CDR3 nucleotides: TGCAGTGCTAGAACGGGGGTGGTCTACAATGAGCAGTTCTTC. It codes for CSARTGVVYNEQFF.

The CDR3 reads CASSPTSVLADTQYF. CDR3 DNA: TGTGCCAGCTCACCGACTAGTGTCCTCGCAGATACGCAGTATTTT. The chain employs TRBV18 and TRBJ2-3; weak D call: TRBD2 (6 bases). Trimming removed 3 bases at V and 4 bases at J, with 14 bases between. This CDR3 is built from 15 residues. Germline CDR1 is KGHSH and CDR2 is LQKENI.